The subject of this entry is one TCR beta chain. This sample is part of a study of blood T cell repertoires in COVID-19. On the study more broadly: Sites in the United States, Italy and Spain provided acute and convalescent COVID-19 samples. In each case, the material was cDNA or gDNA derived from T cells, B-cell-depleted T cells, or PBMCs.

Per germline, CDR1 KGHDR and CDR2 SFDVKD. V lost 3 bases, J lost 9 bases, and 6 bases stayed unmatched. This CDR3 contains 15 residues. The authors' processing: Amplification of reference gene primers was used by the study to estimate nucleated cell counts. Assay: immunoSEQ multiplex PCR; the TCRdb copy retains only in-frame clones and omits some. Clonal size and the V and J genes are those of that table, whereas D and trimming came from the DNA. The sample lists about 120,000 clones, roughly 90% occurring once. The clonotype comes from a man between 65 and 80 years old who had recovered from COVID-19. Sequenced sample: peripheral blood. The genes are TRBV24-1 and TRBJ2-5, with TRBD2 matching 13 bases. The CDR3 loop reads CATSDTGTSGNAQYF. CDR3 nucleotide sequence: TGTGCCACCAGTGATACCGGGACTAGCGGGAACGCCCAGTACTTC.